The 23 T cell receptor beta chains reported below all come from one sample, sequenced in a study of early T cells in non-severe SARS-CoV-2 infection. A single record per CDR3 protein comes from TCRdb applying MiXCR to the 5' RACE reads. This sample yields around 81,000 distinct CDR3 sequences, of which more than 13% are seen a single time; 9.5% to 12% belongs to the top ten. The sample consisted of whole blood. Receptors originate from an adult who was a healthcare worker with PCR-confirmed SARS-CoV-2 infection or an uninfected control (not recorded which).

This clonotype was found a few times. V gene TRBV29-1 combines with J gene TRBJ2-3; 8 bases fit TRBD1. The germline V gene has CDR1 SQVTM and CDR2 ANQGSEA. Trimming cost V 4 bases and J 6 bases; bases outside gene matches: 9. The CDR3 contains 14 residues. The CDR3 is CSVATLGTGDTQYF. The CDR3 DNA is TGCAGCGTTGCTACCCTAGGGACAGGCGATACGCAGTATTTT.

The V call is TRBV29-1, the J call TRBJ2-5; 8 nucleotides agree with TRBD2. Losses at the gene ends were 6 bases for V and 0 bases for J; bases not matched to a gene: 9. Germline V gene sequence: CDR1 SQVTM, CDR2 ANQGSEA. The CDR3 consists of 15 residues. In DNA form, the CDR3 reads TGCAGCGTCGAGCCATTAGCGGGACACCAAGAGACCCAGTACTTC. It is translated as CSVEPLAGHQETQYF.

This clonotype has just a few counts. The gene calls are TRBV5-5 and TRBJ2-3; TRBD1 matches at 9 bases. Unmatched junction bases numbered 4, after V lost 3 bases and J lost 2 bases. The CDR3 has 15 amino acids. Per the germline V gene, CDR1 is SGHKS and CDR2 is YYEKEE (reference sequence). The CDR3 protein is CASSWDRAYTDTQYF. The CDR3 nucleotides read TGTGCCAGCAGCTGGGACAGGGCTTACACAGATACGCAGTATTTT.

This clonotype has a handful of counts. The V and J genes are TRBV28 and TRBJ2-1; 7 bases map to TRBD1. The CDR3 has 13 residues. The J segment lost 4 bases and the V segment lost 6 bases, leaving 3 bases of the junction unmatched. Germline V lookup: CDR1 MDHEN, CDR2 SYDVKM. CDR3 coding DNA: TGTGCCAGCAGGGGACAGAGTTACAATGAGCAGTTCTTC. Its protein product is CASRGQSYNEQFF.

The chain combines TRBV6-2 or TRBV6-3 with TRBJ2-1, with D possibly TRBD1 on 5 matching bases. Germline CDR1 is MNHEY and CDR2 is SVGEGT. CDR3 length: 15 residues. V was shortened by 7 bases and J by 0 bases, with 13 bases between the two germline ends. This CDR3 reads CASTKQVSSYNEQFF. The CDR3 DNA follows: TGTGCCAGCACGAAACAGGTCAGCTCCTACAATGAGCAGTTCTTC.

The gene calls are TRBV28 and TRBJ2-3; 8 bases are a match to TRBD2. This CDR3 comprises 15 residues. J was trimmed by 2 bases and V by 3 bases; bases with no gene match: 4. The germline gives CDR1 MDHEN, CDR2 SYDVKM. CDR3 loop: CASSLTGGATDTQYF. CDR3 nucleotide sequence: TGTGCCAGCAGTTTGACGGGGGGGGCCACAGATACGCAGTATTTT.

The table lists this clonotype with a few counts. This chain uses TRBV5-1 with TRBJ2-2; D gene uncertain. CDR1 is SGHRS and CDR2 is YFSETQ in the germline V gene. Trimming took 6 bases from V and 2 from J, leaving 14 bases between them. The CDR3 is 15 amino acids. CDR3 bases: TGCGCCAGCATCACTGGTGGGCAAAACACCGGGGAGCTGTTTTTT. Its protein product is CASITGGQNTGELFF. The complete variable domain, with remaining parts taken from reference TRBV5-1 and TRBJ2-2, reads KAGVTQTPRYLIKTRGQQVTLSCSPISGHRSVSWYQQTPGQGLQFLFEYFSETQRNKGNFPGRFSGRQFSNSRSEMNVSTLELGDSALYLCASITGGQNTGELFFGEGSRLTVL.

The J gene is TRBJ2-7, the V gene TRBV30; D may be TRBD1 (5 bases). This CDR3 has 14 residues. CDR1 is GTSNPN, CDR2 SVGIG, per germline (reference sequence). Trimming took off 6 bases at V and 3 bases at J, with 18 bases between the two ends. CDR3 amino acids: CACSLGRTRYEQYF. As DNA, the CDR3 is TGTGCCTGTAGCCTCGGCAGGACACGCTACGAGCAGTACTTC.

The genes are TRBV29-1 and TRBJ1-1; possibly TRBD1 for D (6 bases). V was trimmed by 8 bases and J by 1 base, leaving 11 bases between them. This CDR3 is 12 amino acids long. Germline V CDR1 and CDR2: SQVTM, ANQGSEA. CDR3 in amino acids: CSCVQGNTEAFF. In nucleotides, the CDR3 is TGCAGCTGTGTACAGGGGAACACTGAAGCTTTCTTT.

The rearrangement links TRBV29-1 to TRBJ1-1; D gene unclear. V lost 5 bases, J lost 8 bases, and 12 bases lay in between. The CDR3 loop spans 11 amino acids. From germline, CDR1 is SQVTM and CDR2 ANQGSEA. DNA of the CDR3: TGCAGCGTTCTCTCCGTCGGGGAAGCTTTCTTT. Its protein is CSVLSVGEAFF.

V and J are TRBV7-2 and TRBJ1-1, with unresolved D. V shed 6 bases and J shed 1 base, with 15 bases lying between them. CDR3 length: 15 residues. Germline CDR1 and CDR2: SGHTA and FQGNSA. The CDR3 sequence is CASSLHPAENTEAFF. The CDR3 nucleotides are TGTGCCAGCAGTTTACACCCGGCCGAGAACACTGAAGCTTTCTTT.

The rearrangement links TRBV29-1 to TRBJ2-4; 14 nucleotides align to TRBD2. The CDR3 length is 15 residues. The V gene's germline CDR1 is SQVTM and CDR2 ANQGSEA. The V segment lost 7 bases and the J segment 6 bases; nucleotides outside the gene matches: 8. The chain's CDR3 is CSARTSGGRGNIQYF. The CDR3 DNA sequence: TGCAGCGCCAGGACTAGCGGGGGGCGGGGAAACATTCAGTACTTC.

This rearrangement joins TRBV29-1 to TRBJ2-7; D ambiguous. Germline CDR1 and CDR2: SQVTM and ANQGSEA. Trimming shortened V by 1 base and J by 3 bases, and 10 bases separated the two germline ends. The CDR3 has 13 residues. CDR3 sequence: CSVEANSNYEQYF. The CDR3 DNA reads as TGCAGCGTTGAAGCCAACAGCAACTACGAGCAGTACTTC.

This clonotype was observed a few times. The rearrangement links TRBV6-1 to TRBJ2-7; D perhaps matches TRBD2 (5 bases). Germline CDR1 and CDR2: MNHNS and SASEGT. Trimming took off 2 bases at V and 2 bases at J, with 19 bases between the two ends. The CDR3 extends over 17 amino acids. The DNA of the CDR3 is TGTGCCAGCAGTGAAAGGTCGGAGGACCCTTCGACCTACGAGCAGTACTTC. This gives the protein CASSERSEDPSTYEQYF.

The gene calls are TRBV27 and TRBJ2-2; TRBD1 matches 7 bases. Per germline, CDR1 MNHEY and CDR2 SMNVEV (reference sequence). The CDR3 length is 15 residues. J gave up 2 bases and V 5 bases, and 5 bases lay outside the gene matches. CDR3 protein: CASSRRDSNTGELFF. The CDR3, as DNA: TGTGCCAGCAGTCGACGGGACAGTAACACCGGGGAGCTGTTTTTT.

This clonotype has a handful of counts. The V call is TRBV24-1, the J call TRBJ2-5, with 14 bases that match TRBD2. Germline assignment: CDR1 KGHDR and CDR2 SFDVKD. The V gene end was trimmed by 8 bases and the J gene end by 5 bases; junction bases not matched to a gene: 6. The CDR3 extends over 15 amino acids. The CDR3 region is CATNGLAGGQETQYF. CDR3 bases: TGTGCCACCAACGGACTAGCGGGGGGTCAGGAGACCCAGTACTTC.

This clonotype was counted ten times or more. The V call is TRBV6-1, the J call TRBJ2-1; no clear D gene. Germline loops: CDR1 MNHNS, CDR2 SASEGT. This CDR3 has 15 amino acids. Trimming removed 7 bases from V and 4 bases from J, with 17 bases in between. The CDR3: CASTTSGVTYNEQFF. The CDR3 nucleotides are TGTGCCAGCACTACCTCCGGAGTCACGTACAATGAGCAGTTCTTC.

This clonotype has more than one count but fewer than ten. J is TRBJ1-1 and V is TRBV5-1, with D unclear. The CDR3 runs 15 residues. V was shortened by 0 bases and J by 5 bases, with 14 bases between the two germline ends. The V gene's germline CDR1 is SGHRS and CDR2 YFSETQ. The CDR3 DNA is TGCGCCAGCAGCTTGGAGATAAGGGCTGTTACTGAAGCTTTCTTT. Residues: CASSLEIRAVTEAFF.

This clonotype was seen many times. The chain has TRBV20-1 and TRBJ2-3, with 8 bases identical to TRBD2. This CDR3 is built from 16 residues. The J segment lost 1 base and the V segment lost 5 bases, leaving 11 bases of the junction unmatched. Looked up from germline, CDR1 is DFQATT and CDR2 is SNEGSKA (reference sequence). The CDR3 DNA is TGCAGTGCTCTCCCCCCTCCAGCGGGGGGCACAGATACGCAGTATTTT. Amino acids: CSALPPPAGGTDTQYF.

This clonotype has more than one count but fewer than ten. V and J are TRBV29-1 and TRBJ2-6, with D possibly TRBD1 on 5 matching bases. Germline-derived CDR1 and CDR2 are SQVTM and ANQGSEA. This CDR3 has 14 residues. Trimming took 6 bases from V and 4 from J, leaving 13 bases between them. The CDR3 bases are TGCAGCGTGGCCTTAGGGGCAGGGGCCAACGTCCTGACTTTC. This sequence encodes CSVALGAGANVLTF.

J is TRBJ1-1 and V is TRBV7-7; D gene unclear. This CDR3 has 13 amino acids. CDR1 SSHAT and CDR2 FNYEAQ come from the germline V gene (reference sequence). V lost 3 bases and J 5 bases, leaving 10 bases between the germline ends. The CDR3 DNA is TGTGCCAGCAGCTTGACACCAGATACTGAAGCTTTCTTT. Protein product: CASSLTPDTEAFF.

This clonotype was counted a single time. The chain employs TRBV7-3 and TRBJ1-1; D remains unclear. The CDR3 has 14 amino acids. V was trimmed by 5 bases and J by 6 bases, leaving 16 bases between them. Germline lookup yields CDR1 SGHTA and CDR2 FQGTGA. The CDR3 coding sequence is TGTGCCAGCAGCCTAAAGGGCGTAGAGGCTGAAGCTTTCTTT. It is translated as CASSLKGVEAEAFF. Based on the CDR3 plus reference TRBV7-3 and TRBJ1-1, the full variable domain is GAGVSQTPSNKVTEKGKYVELRCDPISGHTALYWYRQSLGQGPEFLIYFQGTGAADDSGLPNDRFFAVRPEGSVSTLKIQRTERGDSAVYLCASSLKGVEAEAFFGQGTRLTVV.

This clonotype was seen a few times. CDR3 sequence: CSVVTGSPNYGYTF. The CDR3 DNA reads TGCAGCGTCGTTACAGGCTCCCCTAACTATGGCTACACCTTC. The V gene is TRBV29-1, the J gene TRBJ1-2; the D gene is possibly TRBD1 (5 bases). The CDR3 is 14 residues long. The V and J ends lost 6 bases and 0 bases respectively, with 14 bases between them. Germline V lookup: CDR1 SQVTM, CDR2 ANQGSEA.